This paragraph covers one T cell receptor beta chain sequence. The data were obtained in a study of blood T cell repertoires in COVID-19. Study background: Whether acute or convalescent, the COVID-19 samples came from the United States, Italy and Spain. Sources were T cells, B-cell-depleted T cells, or PBMCs; the material itself was cDNA or gDNA.

Per the study methods: For nucleated cells, counts were estimated from reference gene primer amplification. The assay was immunoSEQ multiplex PCR, and TCRdb's table has in-frame clones only and misses some. V, J and clone size were drawn from that table, and D and trimming were deduced from the DNA. The sample has about 94,000 clones, 80% seen once; the top ten hold around a fifth. The CDR3 covers 14 residues. The germline CDR1 and CDR2 sequences are SGHRS and YFSETQ. The trim removed 4 bases at V and 2 bases at J, leaving 5 bases unmatched. The sequence was collected from a human donor in a cohort sampled during active COVID-19. The rearrangement joins TRBV5-1 to TRBJ1-1, with 7 bases that match TRBD1. Source material: peripheral blood. As DNA, the CDR3 is TGCGCCAGCAGCGCGGGACAGTCTAACACTGAAGCTTTCTTT. It is translated as CASSAGQSNTEAFF.